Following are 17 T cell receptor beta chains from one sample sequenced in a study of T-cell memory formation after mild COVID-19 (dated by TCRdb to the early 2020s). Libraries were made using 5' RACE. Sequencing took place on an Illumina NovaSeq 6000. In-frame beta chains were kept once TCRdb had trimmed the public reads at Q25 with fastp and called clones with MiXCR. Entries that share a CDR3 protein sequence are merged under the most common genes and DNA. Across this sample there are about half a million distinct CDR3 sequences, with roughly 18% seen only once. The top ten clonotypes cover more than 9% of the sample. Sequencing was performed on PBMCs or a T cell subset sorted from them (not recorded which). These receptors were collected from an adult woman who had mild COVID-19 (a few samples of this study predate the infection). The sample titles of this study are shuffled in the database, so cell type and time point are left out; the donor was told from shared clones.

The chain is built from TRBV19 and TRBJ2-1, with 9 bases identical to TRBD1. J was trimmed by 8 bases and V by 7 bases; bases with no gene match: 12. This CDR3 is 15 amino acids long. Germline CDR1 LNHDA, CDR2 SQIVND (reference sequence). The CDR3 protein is CASMPGQGRGDEQFF. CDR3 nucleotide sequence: TGTGCCAGTATGCCGGGACAGGGTCGAGGGGATGAGCAGTTCTTC.

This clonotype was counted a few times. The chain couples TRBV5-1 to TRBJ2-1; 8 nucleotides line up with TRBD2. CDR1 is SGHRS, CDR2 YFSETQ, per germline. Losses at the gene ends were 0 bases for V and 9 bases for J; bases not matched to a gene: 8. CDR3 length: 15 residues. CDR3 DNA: TGCGCCAGCAGCTTGGTGACGGGGGGGCCGGGTGAGCAGTTCTTC. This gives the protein CASSLVTGGPGEQFF.

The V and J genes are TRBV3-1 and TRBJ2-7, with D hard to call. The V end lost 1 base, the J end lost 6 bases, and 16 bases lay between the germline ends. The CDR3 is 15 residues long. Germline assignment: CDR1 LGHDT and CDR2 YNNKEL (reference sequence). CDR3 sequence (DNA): TGTGCCAGCAGCCAAGTGGAGTCCCCTTCGGGCGAGCAGTACTTC. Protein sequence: CASSQVESPSGEQYF.

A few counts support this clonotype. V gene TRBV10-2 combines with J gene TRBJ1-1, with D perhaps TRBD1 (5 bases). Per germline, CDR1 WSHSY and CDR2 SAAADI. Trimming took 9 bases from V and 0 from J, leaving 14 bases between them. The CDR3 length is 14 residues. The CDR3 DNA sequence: TGCGCCAGTCAAAGACAGTTGATGAACACTGAAGCTTTCTTT. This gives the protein CASQRQLMNTEAFF.

CDR3 coding DNA: TGTGCCAGCAGTTACGAGCGGGGGGGCAGGGGGCAGTTCTTC. It yields the protein CASSYERGGRGQFF. The V gene is TRBV6-5, the J gene TRBJ2-1; 10 bases map to TRBD2. Germline V gives CDR1 MNHEY, CDR2 SVGAGI. After removal of 2 bases from V and 12 bases from J, the junction contained 7 bases not matched to a gene. There are 14 residues in the CDR3.

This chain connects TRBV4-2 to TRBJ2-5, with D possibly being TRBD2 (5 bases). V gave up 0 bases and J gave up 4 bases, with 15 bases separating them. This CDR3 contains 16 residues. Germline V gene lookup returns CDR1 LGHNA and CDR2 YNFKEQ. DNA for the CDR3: TGTGCCAGCAGCCAAGATGGGGTAGCGCCTGGAGAGACCCAGTACTTC. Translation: CASSQDGVAPGETQYF.

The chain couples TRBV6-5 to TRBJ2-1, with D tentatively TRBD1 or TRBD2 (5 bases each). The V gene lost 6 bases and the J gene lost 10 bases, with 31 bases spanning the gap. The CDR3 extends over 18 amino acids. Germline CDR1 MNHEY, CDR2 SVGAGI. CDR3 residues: CASSRPRYSGDLAEEQFF. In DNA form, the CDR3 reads TGTGCCAGCAGCCGACCCCGATATTCCGGGGACCTTGCGGAGGAGCAGTTCTTC.

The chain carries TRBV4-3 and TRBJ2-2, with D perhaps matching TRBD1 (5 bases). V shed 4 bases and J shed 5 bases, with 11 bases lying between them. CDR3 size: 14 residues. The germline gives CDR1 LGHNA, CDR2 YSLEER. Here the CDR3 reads CASSPGIETGELFF. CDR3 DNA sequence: TGCGCCAGCAGCCCAGGGATAGAAACCGGGGAGCTGTTTTTT.

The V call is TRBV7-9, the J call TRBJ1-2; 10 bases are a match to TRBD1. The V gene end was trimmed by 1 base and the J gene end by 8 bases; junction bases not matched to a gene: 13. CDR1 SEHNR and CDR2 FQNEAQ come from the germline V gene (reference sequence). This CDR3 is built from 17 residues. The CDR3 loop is CASSLGSGTGDGGGYTF. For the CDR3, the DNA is TGTGCCAGCAGCTTAGGATCCGGGACAGGGGATGGAGGAGGCTACACCTTC.

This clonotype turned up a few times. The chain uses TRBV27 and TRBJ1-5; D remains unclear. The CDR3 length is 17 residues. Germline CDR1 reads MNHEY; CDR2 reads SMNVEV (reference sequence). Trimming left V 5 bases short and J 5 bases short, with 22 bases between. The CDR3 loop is CASSPNGGFPGDQPQHF. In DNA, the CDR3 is TGTGCCAGCAGTCCTAACGGAGGATTCCCAGGCGATCAGCCCCAGCATTTT.

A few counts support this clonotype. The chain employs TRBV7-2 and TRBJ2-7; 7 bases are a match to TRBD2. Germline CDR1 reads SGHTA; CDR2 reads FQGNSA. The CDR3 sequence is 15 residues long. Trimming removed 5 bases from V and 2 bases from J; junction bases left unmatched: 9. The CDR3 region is CASSPRGSGPYEQYF. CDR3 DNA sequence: TGTGCCAGCAGCCCCCGCGGTAGCGGGCCCTACGAGCAGTACTTC.

CDR3 in amino acids: CASSPWGSFYGYTF. In DNA, the CDR3 is TGCGCCAGCAGCCCCTGGGGGTCGTTTTATGGCTACACCTTC. The V gene is TRBV23-1, the J gene TRBJ1-2, with D tentatively TRBD1 (5 bases). TRBV23-1 is an open reading frame, and its role is uncertain. The CDR3 extends over 14 amino acids. V lost 6 bases and J 5 bases, leaving 16 bases between the germline ends.

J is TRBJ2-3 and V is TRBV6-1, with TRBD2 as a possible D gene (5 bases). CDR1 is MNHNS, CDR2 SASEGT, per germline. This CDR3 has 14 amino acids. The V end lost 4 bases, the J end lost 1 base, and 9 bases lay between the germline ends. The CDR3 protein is CASSGAGGTDTQYF. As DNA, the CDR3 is TGTGCCAGCAGTGGCGCGGGTGGCACAGATACGCAGTATTTT.

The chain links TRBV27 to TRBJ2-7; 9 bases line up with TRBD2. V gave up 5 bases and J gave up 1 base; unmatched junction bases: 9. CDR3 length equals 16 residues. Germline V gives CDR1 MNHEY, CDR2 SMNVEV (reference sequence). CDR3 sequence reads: CASSTSGRPFSYEQYF. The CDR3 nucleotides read TGTGCCAGCAGTACCAGCGGGAGGCCTTTTTCCTACGAGCAGTACTTC.

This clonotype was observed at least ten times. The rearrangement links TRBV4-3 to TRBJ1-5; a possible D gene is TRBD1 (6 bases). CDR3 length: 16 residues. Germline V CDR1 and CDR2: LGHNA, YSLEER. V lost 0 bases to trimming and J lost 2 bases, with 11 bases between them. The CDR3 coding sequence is TGCGCCAGCAGCCAAGATCTCAGGGGAGGCAATCAGCCCCAGCATTTT. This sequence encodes CASSQDLRGGNQPQHF.

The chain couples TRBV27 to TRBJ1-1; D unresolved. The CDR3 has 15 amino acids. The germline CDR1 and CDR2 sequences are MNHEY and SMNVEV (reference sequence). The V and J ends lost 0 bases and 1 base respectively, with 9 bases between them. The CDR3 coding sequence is TGTGCCAGCAGTTTATCCCCATGTGGGAACACTGAAGCTTTCTTT. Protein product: CASSLSPCGNTEAFF.

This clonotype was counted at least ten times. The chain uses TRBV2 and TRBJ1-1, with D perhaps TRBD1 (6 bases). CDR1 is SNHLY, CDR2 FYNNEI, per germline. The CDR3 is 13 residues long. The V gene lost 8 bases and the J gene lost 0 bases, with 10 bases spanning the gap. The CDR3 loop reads CASRRTVNTEAFF. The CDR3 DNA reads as TGTGCCAGCCGAAGGACAGTGAACACTGAAGCTTTCTTT.